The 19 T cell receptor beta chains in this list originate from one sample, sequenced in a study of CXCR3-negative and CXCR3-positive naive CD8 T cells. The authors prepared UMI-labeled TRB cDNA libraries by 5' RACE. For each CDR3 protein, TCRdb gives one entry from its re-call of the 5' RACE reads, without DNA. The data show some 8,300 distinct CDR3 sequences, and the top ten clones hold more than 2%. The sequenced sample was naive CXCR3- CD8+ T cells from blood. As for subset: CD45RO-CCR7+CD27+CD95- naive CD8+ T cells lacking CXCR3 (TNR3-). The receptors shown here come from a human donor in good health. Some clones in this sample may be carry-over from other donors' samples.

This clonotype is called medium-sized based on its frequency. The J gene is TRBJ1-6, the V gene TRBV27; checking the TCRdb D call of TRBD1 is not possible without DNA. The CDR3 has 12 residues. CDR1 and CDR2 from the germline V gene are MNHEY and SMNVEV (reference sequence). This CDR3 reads CASSPWGSPLHF.

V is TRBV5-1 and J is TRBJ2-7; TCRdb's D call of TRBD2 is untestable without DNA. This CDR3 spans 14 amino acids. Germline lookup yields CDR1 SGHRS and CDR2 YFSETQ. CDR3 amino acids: CASSWREGAYEQYF. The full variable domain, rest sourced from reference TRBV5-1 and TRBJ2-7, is KAGVTQTPRYLIKTRGQQVTLSCSPISGHRSVSWYQQTPGQGLQFLFEYFSETQRNKGNFPGRFSGRQFSNSRSEMNVSTLELGDSALYLCASSWREGAYEQYFGPGTRLTVT.

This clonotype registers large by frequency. CDR3 sequence: CASSGPGLLIANEKLFF. The rearrangement links TRBV25-1 to TRBJ1-4. The CDR3 has 17 amino acids. Germline V CDR1 and CDR2: MGHDK, SYGVNS.

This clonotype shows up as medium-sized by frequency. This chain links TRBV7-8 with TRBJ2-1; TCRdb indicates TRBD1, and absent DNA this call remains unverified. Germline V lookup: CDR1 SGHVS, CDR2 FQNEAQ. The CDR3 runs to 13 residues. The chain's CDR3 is CASSLKGDNEQFF.

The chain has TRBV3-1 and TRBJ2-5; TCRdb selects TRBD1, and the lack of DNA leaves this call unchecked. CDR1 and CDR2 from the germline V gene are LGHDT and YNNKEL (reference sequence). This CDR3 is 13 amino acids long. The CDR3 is CASTDRLQETQYF.

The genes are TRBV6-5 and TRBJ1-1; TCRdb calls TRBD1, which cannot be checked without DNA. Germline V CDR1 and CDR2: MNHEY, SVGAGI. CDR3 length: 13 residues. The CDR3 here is CASHPGTNTEAFF.

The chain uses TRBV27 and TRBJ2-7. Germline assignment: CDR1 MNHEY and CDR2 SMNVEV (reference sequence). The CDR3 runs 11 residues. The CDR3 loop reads CASTENYEQYF.

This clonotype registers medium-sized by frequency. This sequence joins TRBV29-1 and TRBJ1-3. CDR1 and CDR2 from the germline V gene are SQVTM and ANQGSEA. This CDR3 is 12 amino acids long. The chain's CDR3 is CSVEGTGNTIYF.

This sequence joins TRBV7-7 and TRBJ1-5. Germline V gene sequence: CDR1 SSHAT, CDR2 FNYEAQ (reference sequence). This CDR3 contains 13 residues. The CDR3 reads CASSLEAGQPQHF.

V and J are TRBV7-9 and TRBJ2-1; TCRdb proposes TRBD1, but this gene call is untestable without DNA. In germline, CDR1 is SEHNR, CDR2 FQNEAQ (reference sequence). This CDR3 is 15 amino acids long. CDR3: CASSSDRQAYNEQFF.

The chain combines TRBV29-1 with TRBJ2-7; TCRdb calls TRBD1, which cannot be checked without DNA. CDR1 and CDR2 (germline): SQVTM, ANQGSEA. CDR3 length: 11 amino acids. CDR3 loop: CSGGDVYEQYF.

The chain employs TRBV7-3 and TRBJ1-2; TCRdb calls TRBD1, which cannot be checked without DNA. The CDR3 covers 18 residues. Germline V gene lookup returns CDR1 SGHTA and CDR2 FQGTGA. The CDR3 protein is CASSLSAWGQEGFYGYTF.

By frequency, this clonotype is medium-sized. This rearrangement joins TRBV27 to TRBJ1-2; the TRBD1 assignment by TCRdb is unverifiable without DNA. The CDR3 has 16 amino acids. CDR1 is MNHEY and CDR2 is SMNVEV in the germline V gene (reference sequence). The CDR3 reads CASSPLGDRGNGGYTF.

The CDR3: CSAQQGTKNIQYF. The chain joins TRBV29-1 to TRBJ2-4; the D call of TRBD1 rests on TCRdb alone, since no DNA is present to check it. From germline, CDR1 is SQVTM and CDR2 ANQGSEA. This CDR3 region has 13 residues.

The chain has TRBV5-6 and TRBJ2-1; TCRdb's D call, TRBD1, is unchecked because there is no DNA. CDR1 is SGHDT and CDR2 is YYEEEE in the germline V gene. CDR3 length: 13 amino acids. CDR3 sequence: CASSYKGSNEQFF.

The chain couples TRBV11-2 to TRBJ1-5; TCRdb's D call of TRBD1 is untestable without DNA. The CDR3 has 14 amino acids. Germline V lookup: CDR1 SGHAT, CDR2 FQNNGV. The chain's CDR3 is CASSLGQGNQPQHF.

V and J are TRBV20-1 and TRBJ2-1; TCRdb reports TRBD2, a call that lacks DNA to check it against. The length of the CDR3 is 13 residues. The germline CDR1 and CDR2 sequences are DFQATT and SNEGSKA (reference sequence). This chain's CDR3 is CSARTRNYNEQFF.

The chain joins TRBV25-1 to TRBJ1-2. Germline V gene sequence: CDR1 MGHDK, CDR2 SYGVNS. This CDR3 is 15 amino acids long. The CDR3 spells CASSEYGIANYGYTF.

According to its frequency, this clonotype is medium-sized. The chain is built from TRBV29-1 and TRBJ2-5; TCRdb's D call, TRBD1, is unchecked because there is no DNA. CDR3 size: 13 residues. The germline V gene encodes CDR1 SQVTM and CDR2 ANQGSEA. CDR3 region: CSVESDREETQYF.